One and the same sample provided the 25 T cell receptor beta chains below, sequenced in a study of blood T cell repertoires in COVID-19. TCRdb's table, derived via immunoSEQ multiplex PCR, lists solely in-frame clones and lacks some. Of under 150,000 clones listed, approximately 80% were seen once; the top ten hold under 2.5%. The sample was peripheral blood. Every receptor here comes from a man between 65 and 85 years old with acute or convalescent COVID-19.

V is TRBV9 and J is TRBJ2-7; D unresolved. Trimming removed 2 bases from V and 6 bases from J, with 15 bases in between. The CDR3 totals 14 residues. In germline, CDR1 is SGDLS, CDR2 YYNGEE. The CDR3 DNA reads TGTGCCAGCAGCGTTCGTCCAAATACCGGCGAGCAGTACTTC. Protein: CASSVRPNTGEQYF. The whole variable domain, filled in from reference TRBV9 and TRBJ2-7, reads DSGVTQTPKHLITATGQRVTLRCSPRSGDLSVYWYQQSLDQGLQFLIQYYNGEERAKGNILERFSAQQFPDLHSELNLSSLELGDSALYFCASSVRPNTGEQYFGPGTRLTVT.

This chain joins TRBV29-1 and TRBJ1-2, with D possibly matching TRBD1 (6 bases). Germline V gene data show CDR1 as SQVTM and CDR2 as ANQGSEA. The CDR3 extends over 14 amino acids. V dropped 1 base and J dropped 7 bases, with 16 bases sitting between them. The CDR3 region is CSVEVRRQGSGYTF. DNA of the CDR3: TGCAGCGTTGAAGTACGCCGCCAGGGGAGTGGCTACACCTTC.

The chain combines TRBV7-8 with TRBJ2-1, with 7 bases lining up with TRBD2. The length of the CDR3 is 15 residues. Germline assignment: CDR1 SGHVS and CDR2 FQNEAQ. The trim removed 5 bases at V and 2 bases at J, leaving 6 bases unmatched. CDR3 DNA: TGTGCCAGCAGCCTCGTGGGGGGGACCTACAATGAGCAGTTCTTC. It encodes CASSLVGGTYNEQFF.

This clone has just a few counts. V usage is TRBV18 and J usage is TRBJ1-1; no reliable D call. Trimming removed 6 bases from V and 9 bases from J, with 17 bases in between. The CDR3 covers 13 residues. Germline CDR1 and CDR2: KGHSH and LQKENI. The CDR3 bases are TGTGCCAGCTCGAACGAACAGAATCGGAAAGCTTTCTTT. It yields the protein CASSNEQNRKAFF.

This sequence joins TRBV23-1 and TRBJ1-5; a possible D gene is TRBD1 (5 bases). TRBV23-1 is an ORF, and what it does is uncertain. This CDR3 has 15 residues. Trimming removed 5 bases from V and 0 bases from J, with 11 bases in between. CDR3 in DNA: TGCGCCAGCAGTGAGACAGAGTTTAGCAATCAGCCCCAGCATTTT. Translating gives CASSETEFSNQPQHF.

This clone was seen more than once but under ten times. The chain has TRBV4-2 and TRBJ2-5; D unresolved. V was shortened by 5 bases and J by 5 bases, with 12 bases between the two germline ends. The CDR3 consists of 13 residues. The germline CDR1 and CDR2 sequences are LGHNA and YNFKEQ. CDR3 sequence reads: CASSKARDETQYF. The CDR3 DNA sequence: TGTGCCAGCAGCAAAGCTAGAGATGAGACCCAGTACTTC.

V and J are TRBV6-5 and TRBJ1-1, with a tentative D call TRBD1 (5 bases). V lost 6 bases to trimming and J lost 1 base, with 12 bases between them. The CDR3 covers 14 residues. Germline V gene lookup returns CDR1 MNHEY and CDR2 SVGAGI. Here the CDR3 reads CASSFRGGNTEAFF. CDR3 sequence (DNA): TGTGCCAGCAGCTTCCGGGGGGGGAACACTGAAGCTTTCTTT.

The genes are TRBV20-1 and TRBJ2-1; no definite D call. The germline V gene has CDR1 DFQATT and CDR2 SNEGSKA (reference sequence). The CDR3 runs 11 residues. Trimming shortened V by 7 bases and J by 4 bases, and 8 bases separated the two germline ends. The CDR3: CSGTVYNEQFF. The DNA of the CDR3 is TGCAGTGGCACGGTTTACAATGAGCAGTTCTTC.

This chain's CDR3 is CASSLVSIRNTEAFF. DNA of the CDR3: TGTGCCAGCAGCTTGGTCTCTATCCGGAACACTGAAGCTTTCTTT. This rearrangement joins TRBV5-6 to TRBJ1-1; D is undetermined. Germline V gives CDR1 SGHDT, CDR2 YYEEEE. The V gene lost 0 bases and the J gene lost 1 base, with 10 bases spanning the gap. The CDR3 length is 15 residues.

The rearrangement uses TRBV4-1 and TRBJ2-3, with TRBD1 matching 8 bases. The J segment lost 0 bases and the V segment lost 4 bases, leaving 9 bases of the junction unmatched. From germline, CDR1 is MGHRA and CDR2 YSYEKL. CDR3 length equals 17 residues. This CDR3 reads CASSPAQGALSTDTQYF. In DNA form, the CDR3 reads TGCGCCAGCAGCCCGGCTCAGGGGGCCCTTAGCACAGATACGCAGTATTTT.

The rearrangement links TRBV28 to TRBJ2-3, with 10 nucleotides matching TRBD2. CDR1 and CDR2 (germline): MDHEN, SYDVKM. V gave up 2 bases and J gave up 8 bases; unmatched junction bases: 13. This CDR3 contains 17 residues. This CDR3 reads CASSLEGNLAGVGTQYF. The CDR3 DNA follows: TGTGCCAGCAGTTTAGAAGGGAATCTAGCGGGGGTAGGTACGCAGTATTTT.

The chain is built from TRBV6-5 and TRBJ1-6; a possible D gene is TRBD1 (6 bases). This CDR3 region has 15 residues. The V and J ends lost 2 bases and 7 bases respectively, with 12 bases between them. Germline-derived CDR1 and CDR2 are MNHEY and SVGAGI. The CDR3: CASSYLRQGNSPLHF. The CDR3 DNA sequence: TGTGCCAGCAGTTACCTGAGGCAGGGGAATTCACCCCTCCACTTT.

V and J are TRBV19 and TRBJ1-1; 7 bases are shared with TRBD1. The germline V gene has CDR1 LNHDA and CDR2 SQIVND (reference sequence). The CDR3 is 14 residues long. V shed 7 bases, J shed 4 bases, and the junction held 9 bases outside the gene matches. The CDR3 DNA reads as TGTGCCAGTATCTGGACAGGAGGGAGCACTGAAGCTTTCTTT. Residues: CASIWTGGSTEAFF. The full variable domain, with the rest looked up from reference TRBV19 and TRBJ1-1, is DGGITQSPKYLFRKEGQNVTLSCEQNLNHDAMYWYRQDPGQGLRLIYYSQIVNDFQKGDIAEGYSVSREKKESFPLTVTSAQKNPTAFYLCASIWTGGSTEAFFGQGTRLTVV.

This clone was recorded at least ten times. The chain combines TRBV5-1 with TRBJ2-5; 12 bases map to TRBD2. CDR3 length equals 16 residues. Trimming at V came to 4 bases and at J to 4 bases, leaving 8 bases not matched to a gene. Looked up from germline, CDR1 is SGHRS and CDR2 is YFSETQ. The CDR3 nucleotides read TGCGCCAGCAGCCCCTCTAGCGGGGGGGCATCAGAGACCCAGTACTTC. It yields the protein CASSPSSGGASETQYF.

The gene calls are TRBV30 and TRBJ1-1; 11 positions agree with TRBD1. CDR1 and CDR2 (germline): GTSNPN, SVGIG (reference sequence). The CDR3 consists of 13 residues. Trimming removed 3 bases from V and 5 bases from J; junction bases left unmatched: 2. DNA of the CDR3: TGTGCCTGGAGGGGACAGGGGGGAACTGAAGCTTTCTTT. Translated, it gives CAWRGQGGTEAFF.

The CDR3 region has the DNA TGTGCCAGCAGCCTCAGACAGGCTGATCAGCCCCAGCATTTT. It is translated as CASSLRQADQPQHF. V is TRBV7-2 and J is TRBJ1-5; D is perhaps TRBD1 (6 bases). Germline CDR1 SGHTA, CDR2 FQGNSA. Deletions cut 5 bases from V and 5 bases from J, with 13 bases between. This CDR3 contains 14 residues.

The genes are TRBV4-2 and TRBJ1-3; D is uncertain. CDR1 and CDR2 (germline): LGHNA, YNFKEQ. V shed 0 bases and J shed 1 base, with 7 bases lying between them. The CDR3 spans 15 residues. This CDR3 reads CASSQDGLSGNTIYF. CDR3 nucleotide sequence: TGTGCCAGCAGCCAAGATGGGCTATCTGGAAACACCATATATTTT.

This clone was counted a few times. The chain joins TRBV13 to TRBJ2-1; D call uncertain. The V end lost 1 base, the J end lost 6 bases, and 7 bases lay between the germline ends. CDR1 is PRHDT and CDR2 is FYEKMQ in the germline V gene (reference sequence). This CDR3 spans 13 amino acids. CDR3 DNA: TGTGCCAGCAGCTTAGCTCTAATCAATGAGCAGTTCTTC. It translates to CASSLALINEQFF. The full variable domain, completed using reference TRBV13 and TRBJ2-1, is AAGVIQSPRHLIKEKRETATLKCYPIPRHDTVYWYQQGPGQDPQFLISFYEKMQSDKGSIPDRFSAQQFSDYHSELNMSSLELGDSALYFCASSLALINEQFFGPGTRLTVL.

This clone was seen only a few times. The J gene is TRBJ1-1, the V gene TRBV3-1 (or the pseudogene TRBV3-2); 7 bases match TRBD1. After removal of 6 bases from V and 1 base from J, the junction contained 5 bases not matched to a gene. From germline, CDR1 is LGHDT and CDR2 YNNKEL (reference sequence). The CDR3 runs 14 residues. CDR3 nucleotides: TGTGCCAGCAGAAGCAGGGGGTGGAACACTGAAGCTTTCTTT. It encodes CASRSRGWNTEAFF.

The chain has TRBV10-3 and TRBJ2-6; 9 positions match TRBD1. Trimming at V came to 3 bases and at J to 0 bases, leaving 3 bases not matched to a gene. In germline, CDR1 is ENHRY, CDR2 SYGVKD. The CDR3 length is 17 residues. The CDR3 DNA reads as TGTGCCATCAGTGAAGGGACAGGGACCTCTGGGGCCAACGTCCTGACTTTC. It specifies CAISEGTGTSGANVLTF.

The genes are TRBV29-1 and TRBJ2-1, with D maybe TRBD2 (6 bases). V was clipped by 0 bases and J by 6 bases, with 21 bases between them. Per germline, CDR1 SQVTM and CDR2 ANQGSEA. The CDR3 loop spans 17 amino acids. The CDR3 nucleotides read TGCAGCGTTGAAGATTGGGGCCGGGGGAGATCCCGCAATGAGCAGTTCTTC. Its translation is CSVEDWGRGRSRNEQFF.

This clone was found a few times. The rearrangement links TRBV21-1 to TRBJ2-3; no check of the table's D call, TRBD2, against the DNA was made. TRBV21-1 is shown as a pseudogene. The CDR3 is 18 residues long. The CDR3 protein is CASSPEWASGGSTDTQYF. For the CDR3, the DNA is TGTGCCAGCAGCCCCGAATGGGCTAGCGGGGGTAGCACAGATACGCAGTATTTT.

V and J are TRBV19 and TRBJ2-3; 7 bases match TRBD1. The CDR3 loop spans 15 amino acids. Trimming took 3 bases from V and 2 from J; bases not matched to a gene: 5. The germline CDR1 and CDR2 sequences are LNHDA and SQIVND (reference sequence). CDR3 protein: CASSMGQRLTDTQYF. The CDR3 DNA follows: TGTGCCAGTAGTATGGGACAGCGGCTCACAGATACGCAGTATTTT.

The chain recombines TRBV5-1 with TRBJ2-5; TRBD2 matches at 10 bases. The germline gives CDR1 SGHRS, CDR2 YFSETQ. Trimming cost V 2 bases and J 2 bases; bases outside gene matches: 6. This CDR3 has 16 amino acids. CDR3 bases: TGCGCCAGCAGCTTTGCTAGCGGGGGTCCACAAGAGACCCAGTACTTC. It translates to CASSFASGGPQETQYF. The full variable domain, completed using reference TRBV5-1 and TRBJ2-5, is KAGVTQTPRYLIKTRGQQVTLSCSPISGHRSVSWYQQTPGQGLQFLFEYFSETQRNKGNFPGRFSGRQFSNSRSEMNVSTLELGDSALYLCASSFASGGPQETQYFGPGTRLLVL.

The chain links TRBV7-9 to TRBJ2-3, with 7 bases fitting TRBD1. The germline CDR1 and CDR2 sequences are SEHNR and FQNEAQ (reference sequence). The CDR3 has 15 amino acids. V lost 6 bases and J lost 0; bases outside the gene matches: 6. The DNA for the CDR3 is TGTGCCAGCAGTCAGGACAGGACCAGCACAGATACGCAGTATTTT. Translation gives CASSQDRTSTDTQYF.